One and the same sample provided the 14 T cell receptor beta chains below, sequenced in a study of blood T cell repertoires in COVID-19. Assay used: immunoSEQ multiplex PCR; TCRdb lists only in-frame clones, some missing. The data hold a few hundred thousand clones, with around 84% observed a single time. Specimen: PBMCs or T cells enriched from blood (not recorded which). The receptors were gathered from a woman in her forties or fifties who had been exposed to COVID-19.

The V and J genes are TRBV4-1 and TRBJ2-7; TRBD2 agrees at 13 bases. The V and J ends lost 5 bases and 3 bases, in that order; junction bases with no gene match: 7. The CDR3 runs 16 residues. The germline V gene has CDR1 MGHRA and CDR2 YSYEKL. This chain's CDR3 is CASSGAGTSGVYEQYF. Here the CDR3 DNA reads TGCGCCAGCAGCGGAGCAGGGACTAGCGGGGTCTACGAGCAGTACTTC.

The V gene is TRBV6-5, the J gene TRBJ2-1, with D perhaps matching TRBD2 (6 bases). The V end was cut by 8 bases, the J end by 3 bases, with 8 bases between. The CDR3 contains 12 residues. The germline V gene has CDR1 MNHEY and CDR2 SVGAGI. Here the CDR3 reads CASGRSYNEQFF. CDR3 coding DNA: TGTGCCAGCGGGAGGAGCTACAATGAGCAGTTCTTC.

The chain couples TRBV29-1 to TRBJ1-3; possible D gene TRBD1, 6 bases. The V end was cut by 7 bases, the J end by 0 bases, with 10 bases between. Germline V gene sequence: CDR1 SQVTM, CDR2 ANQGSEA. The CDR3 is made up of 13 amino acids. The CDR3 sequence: CSARTASGNTIYF. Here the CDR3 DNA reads TGCAGCGCTCGGACAGCCTCTGGAAACACCATATATTTT.

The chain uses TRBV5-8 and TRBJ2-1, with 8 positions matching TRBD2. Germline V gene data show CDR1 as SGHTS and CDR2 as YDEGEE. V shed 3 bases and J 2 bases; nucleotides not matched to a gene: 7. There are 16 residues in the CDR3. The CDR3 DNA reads TGTGCCAGCAGCTCGGGGACGGGGGGGCCCTACAATGAGCAGTTCTTC. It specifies CASSSGTGGPYNEQFF. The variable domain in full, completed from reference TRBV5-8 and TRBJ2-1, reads EAGVTQSPTHLIKTRGQQATLRCSPISGHTSVYWYQQALGLGLQFLLWYDEGEERNRGNFPPRFSGRQFPNYSSELNVNALELEDSALYLCASSSGTGGPYNEQFFGPGTRLTVL.

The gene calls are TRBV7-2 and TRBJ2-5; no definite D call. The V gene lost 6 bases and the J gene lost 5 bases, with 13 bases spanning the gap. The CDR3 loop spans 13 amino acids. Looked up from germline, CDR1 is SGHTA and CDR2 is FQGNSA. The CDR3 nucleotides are TGTGCCAGCAGTTCCCAGACCGGGGAGACCCAGTACTTC. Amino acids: CASSSQTGETQYF.

CDR3 sequence: CAISDRASGGEGQYF. CDR3 nucleotide sequence: TGTGCCATCAGTGATCGGGCTAGCGGGGGGGAAGGGCAGTATTTT. The rearrangement links TRBV10-3 to TRBJ2-3; 12 bases map to TRBD2. Germline V gene lookup returns CDR1 ENHRY and CDR2 SYGVKD. The ends lost 3 bases at V and 11 bases at J; junction bases unmatched: 9. This CDR3 spans 15 amino acids.

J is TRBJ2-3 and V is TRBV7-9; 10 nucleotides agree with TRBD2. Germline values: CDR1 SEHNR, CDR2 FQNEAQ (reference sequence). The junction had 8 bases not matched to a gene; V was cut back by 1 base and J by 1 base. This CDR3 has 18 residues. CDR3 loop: CASSLGTLSGGGTDTQYF. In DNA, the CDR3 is TGTGCCAGCAGCTTAGGGACCCTCAGCGGGGGGGGCACAGATACGCAGTATTTT.

DNA of the CDR3: TGTGCCAGCAGCGTCGTATCTGGGGCCAACGTCCTGACTTTC. Translated, it gives CASSVVSGANVLTF. This chain connects TRBV9 to TRBJ2-6; D gene uncertain. Germline V gene data show CDR1 as SGDLS and CDR2 as YYNGEE. The CDR3 has 14 residues. Trimming took off 2 bases at V and 1 base at J, with 4 bases between the two ends.

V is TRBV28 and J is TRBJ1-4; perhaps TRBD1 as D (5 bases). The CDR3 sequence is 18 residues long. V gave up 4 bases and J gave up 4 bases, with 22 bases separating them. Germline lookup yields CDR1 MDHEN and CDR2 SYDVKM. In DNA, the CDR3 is TGTGCCAGCAGTTCTACTTCCTTTACTCAGGGCTATAATGAAAAACTGTTTTTT. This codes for CASSSTSFTQGYNEKLFF.

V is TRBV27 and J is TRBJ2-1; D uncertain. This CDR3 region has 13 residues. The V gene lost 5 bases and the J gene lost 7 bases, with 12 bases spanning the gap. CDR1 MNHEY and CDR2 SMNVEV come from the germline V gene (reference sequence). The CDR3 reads CASSPYRENEQFF. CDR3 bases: TGTGCCAGCAGTCCCTACAGAGAGAATGAGCAGTTCTTC.

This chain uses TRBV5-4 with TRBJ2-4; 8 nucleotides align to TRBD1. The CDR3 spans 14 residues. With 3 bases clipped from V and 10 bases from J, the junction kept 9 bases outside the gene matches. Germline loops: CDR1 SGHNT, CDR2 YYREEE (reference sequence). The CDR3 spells CASSYGQGGGIQYF. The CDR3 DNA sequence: TGTGCCAGCAGCTATGGACAGGGAGGAGGAATTCAGTACTTC.

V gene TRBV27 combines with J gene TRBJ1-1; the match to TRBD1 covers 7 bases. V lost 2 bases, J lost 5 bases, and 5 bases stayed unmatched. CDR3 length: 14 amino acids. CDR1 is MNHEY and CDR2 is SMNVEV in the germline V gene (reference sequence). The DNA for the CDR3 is TGTGCCAGCAGTTTAGGGTCAGGGGGGACTGAAGCTTTCTTT. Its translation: CASSLGSGGTEAFF.

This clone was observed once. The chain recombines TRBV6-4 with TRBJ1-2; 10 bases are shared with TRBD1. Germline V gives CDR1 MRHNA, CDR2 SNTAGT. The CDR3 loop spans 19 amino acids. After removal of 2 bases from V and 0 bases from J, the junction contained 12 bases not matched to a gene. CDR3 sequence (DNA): TGTGCCAGCAGTGACACCCACGGACAGGGGGGAGGCTCTAACTATGGCTACACCTTC. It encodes CASSDTHGQGGGSNYGYTF.

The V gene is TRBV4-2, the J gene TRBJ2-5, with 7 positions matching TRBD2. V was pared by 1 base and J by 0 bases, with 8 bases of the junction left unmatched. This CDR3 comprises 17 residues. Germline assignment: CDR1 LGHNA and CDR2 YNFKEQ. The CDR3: CASSQGVSSGHQETQYF. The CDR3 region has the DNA TGTGCCAGCAGCCAAGGGGTCTCTAGCGGTCACCAAGAGACCCAGTACTTC.